Presented here are 27 T cell receptor beta chains from one specimen sequenced in a study of cytomegalovirus exposure and HLA in healthy donors. Primers included in the PCR were 60 Vbeta and 13 Jbeta primers. This table comes from immunoSEQ multiplex PCR, and its TCRdb copy is limited to in-frame clones, with some not included. The sample features over 200,000 clones, with roughly 0.98% in its top ten. Sample: PBMCs. Receptor source: a woman aged 30 to 39 in good health and CMV-seropositive.

This chain uses TRBV28 with TRBJ1-1; TRBD1 is a possible D gene (6 bases). The CDR3 has 17 amino acids. Germline lookup yields CDR1 MDHEN and CDR2 SYDVKM. V lost 5 bases and J 0 bases, leaving 19 bases between the germline ends. The CDR3 DNA reads as TGTGCCAGCAGTCCCCCCCGGACAGTTGATATGAACACTGAAGCTTTCTTT. Translated: CASSPPRTVDMNTEAFF.

This chain uses TRBV7-8 with TRBJ1-1; D might be TRBD1 (6 bases). CDR1 and CDR2 from the germline V gene are SGHVS and FQNEAQ. V lost 5 bases and J 2 bases, leaving 12 bases between the germline ends. CDR3 size: 14 residues. The CDR3 is CASSPGQSNTEAFF. The CDR3 region has the DNA TGTGCCAGCAGCCCCGGACAGTCAAACACTGAAGCTTTCTTT.

V gene TRBV7-9 combines with J gene TRBJ1-1, with D hard to call. Germline values: CDR1 SEHNR, CDR2 FQNEAQ (reference sequence). This CDR3 comprises 14 residues. V dropped 5 bases and J dropped 4 bases, with 14 bases sitting between them. CDR3 region: CASSAGTPITEAFF. The CDR3 DNA reads as TGTGCCAGCAGCGCAGGTACCCCAATCACTGAAGCTTTCTTT.

CDR3 region: CASSLHRVGNQPQHF. Here the CDR3 DNA reads TGTGCCAGCAGCCTACACAGGGTAGGCAATCAGCCCCAGCATTTT. The V and J genes are TRBV7-2 and TRBJ1-5; possible D gene TRBD1, 6 bases. The CDR3 spans 15 residues. Germline V CDR1 and CDR2: SGHTA, FQGNSA. V dropped 5 bases and J dropped 2 bases, with 13 bases sitting between them.

This chain uses TRBV18 with TRBJ2-7, with D perhaps TRBD2 (5 bases). V lost 2 bases and J lost 1, with 6 bases in between. Germline loops: CDR1 KGHSH, CDR2 LQKENI. This CDR3 comprises 13 residues. CDR3 bases: TGTGCCAGCTCACCATCGGGGTCCTACGAGCAGTACTTC. Protein sequence: CASSPSGSYEQYF.

V is TRBV5-6 and J is TRBJ2-1; D is unclear. V lost 0 bases to trimming and J lost 6 bases, with 4 bases between them. The CDR3 covers 12 residues. Germline assignment: CDR1 SGHDT and CDR2 YYEEEE. For the CDR3, the DNA is TGTGCCAGCAGCTTGGTATCCAATGAGCAGTTCTTC. This encodes CASSLVSNEQFF.

This chain connects TRBV2 to TRBJ2-5; the match to TRBD1 covers 10 bases. In germline, CDR1 is SNHLY, CDR2 FYNNEI. The trim removed 8 bases at V and 3 bases at J, leaving 9 bases unmatched. There are 15 residues in the CDR3. CDR3 in amino acids: CASSGGTGAEETQYF. The CDR3 DNA reads as TGTGCCAGCTCCGGTGGGACAGGGGCGGAAGAGACCCAGTACTTC.

The V gene is TRBV19, the J gene TRBJ1-4; 9 positions agree with TRBD1. CDR3 length: 14 residues. From germline, CDR1 is LNHDA and CDR2 SQIVND (reference sequence). V lost 6 bases and J lost 10; bases outside the gene matches: 9. The CDR3 bases are TGTGCCAGTAGGACTACAGGGGGCGGGGGAAAACTGTTTTTT. It yields the protein CASRTTGGGGKLFF.

The V gene is TRBV4-1, the J gene TRBJ2-1; 8 positions agree with TRBD1. The CDR3 sequence is 17 residues long. Germline values: CDR1 MGHRA, CDR2 YSYEKL. The ends lost 0 bases at V and 8 bases at J; junction bases unmatched: 12. As DNA, the CDR3 is TGCGCCAGCAGCCAAGACATCGGGCAGGGGGCTCTAGATGAGCAGTTCTTC. Its translation is CASSQDIGQGALDEQFF.

The gene calls are TRBV5-1 and TRBJ2-1, with D perhaps matching TRBD1 (8 bases). The CDR3 spans 17 residues. Trimming cost V 0 bases and J 6 bases, with 19 bases left between them. Germline CDR1 reads SGHRS; CDR2 reads YFSETQ. The CDR3 DNA sequence: TGCGCCAGCAGCTTGGCAGGGGGCGGGAGCCGTTCCAATGAGCAGTTCTTC. It yields the protein CASSLAGGGSRSNEQFF.

The rearrangement uses TRBV6-1 and TRBJ1-5, with 7 bases matching TRBD1. With V trimmed by 10 bases and J by 4 bases, 7 bases remained unmatched. Germline V gives CDR1 MNHNS, CDR2 SASEGT. The CDR3 covers 13 residues. CDR3 DNA: TGTGCCATCACAGGGGACCCGAATCAGCCCCAGCATTTT. This sequence encodes CAITGDPNQPQHF.

The chain joins TRBV27 to TRBJ2-4, with TRBD1 as a possible D gene (6 bases). Germline V gene lookup returns CDR1 MNHEY and CDR2 SMNVEV (reference sequence). The V gene lost 1 base and the J gene lost 6 bases, with 13 bases spanning the gap. The CDR3 has 15 amino acids. CDR3 loop: CASSLYGGLGNIQYF. The DNA of the CDR3 is TGTGCCAGCAGTTTATATGGGGGCCTGGGAAACATTCAGTACTTC.

The chain carries TRBV15 and TRBJ2-2; D is possibly TRBD1 (6 bases). Trimming left V 3 bases short and J 7 bases short, with 12 bases between. Germline loops: CDR1 LNHNV, CDR2 YYDKDF (reference sequence). This CDR3 region has 14 residues. The CDR3 DNA reads as TGTGCCACCAGCAGGGTAAAGGGGGTCGGGGAGCTGTTTTTT. Protein product: CATSRVKGVGELFF.

This chain connects TRBV6-6 to TRBJ1-1, with 7 bases that match TRBD1. Germline V gene lookup returns CDR1 MNHNY and CDR2 SVGAGI (reference sequence). This CDR3 comprises 12 residues. Trimming removed 7 bases from V and 3 bases from J; junction bases left unmatched: 2. CDR3 protein: CASTTGDTEAFF. The CDR3 nucleotides read TGTGCCAGCACTACAGGGGACACTGAAGCTTTCTTT.

This chain joins TRBV9 and TRBJ2-2, with D uncertain. Germline CDR1 and CDR2: SGDLS and YYNGEE. With 2 bases removed from V and 0 bases from J, the gap between germline ends came to 8 bases. The CDR3 has 15 amino acids. The CDR3 DNA sequence: TGTGCCAGCAGCGTGTGGCAGGCGAACACCGGGGAGCTGTTTTTT. Protein: CASSVWQANTGELFF.

The chain recombines TRBV27 with TRBJ2-7, with 9 bases fitting TRBD1. Germline V CDR1 and CDR2: MNHEY, SMNVEV (reference sequence). The CDR3 loop spans 16 amino acids. J was trimmed by 3 bases and V by 5 bases; bases with no gene match: 11. The CDR3 sequence is CASSPKCTGGCYEQYF. The CDR3 DNA sequence: TGTGCCAGCAGTCCGAAATGCACAGGGGGCTGCTACGAGCAGTACTTC.

The J gene is TRBJ1-4, the V gene TRBV7-9; the D gene is possibly TRBD1 (6 bases). V dropped 11 bases and J dropped 8 bases, with 15 bases sitting between them. Germline V gene sequence: CDR1 SEHNR, CDR2 FQNEAQ (reference sequence). This CDR3 spans 12 amino acids. This CDR3 reads CAWVQGGEKLFF. The CDR3 coding sequence is TGTGCCTGGGTACAGGGCGGAGAAAAACTGTTTTTT. Full variable domain (missing parts from reference TRBV7-9 and TRBJ1-4): DTGVSQNPRHKITKRGQNVTFRCDPISEHNRLYWYRQTLGQGPEFLTYFQNEAQLEKSRLLSDRFSAERPKGSFSTLEIQRTEQGDSAMYLCAWVQGGEKLFFGSGTQLSVL.

The rearrangement uses TRBV18 and TRBJ1-5; 7 nucleotides match TRBD1. Germline V gene sequence: CDR1 KGHSH, CDR2 LQKENI. The CDR3 has 16 amino acids. Germline trimming cut 2 bases from V and 11 bases from J; bases unmatched to any gene: 15. In DNA form, the CDR3 reads TGTGCCAGCTCACCAAGGACAGGATTCGACTTTGGGGCCCAGCATTTT. Translation: CASSPRTGFDFGAQHF.

The chain has TRBV19 and TRBJ2-7; 9 positions agree with TRBD1. The germline CDR1 and CDR2 sequences are LNHDA and SQIVND (reference sequence). Trimming removed 4 bases from V and 5 bases from J; junction bases left unmatched: 6. There are 14 residues in the CDR3. Written as DNA, the CDR3 is TGTGCCAGTAGTAAGGGACAGGGTGCCCACGAGCAGTACTTC. Amino acids: CASSKGQGAHEQYF.

Written as DNA, the CDR3 is TGTGCCAGCAGCTTATCGGGGTTCACCGGGGAGCTGTTTTTT. Translation gives CASSLSGFTGELFF. The V call is TRBV7-9, the J call TRBJ2-2, with D perhaps TRBD2 (5 bases). V lost 2 bases and J 4 bases, leaving 8 bases between the germline ends. The germline V gene encodes CDR1 SEHNR and CDR2 FQNEAQ (reference sequence). This CDR3 is 14 amino acids long.

The V and J genes are TRBV5-1 and TRBJ2-2, with D possibly TRBD1 on 6 matching bases. In germline, CDR1 is SGHRS, CDR2 YFSETQ. The CDR3 spans 17 residues. Trimming shortened V by 2 bases and J by 1 base, and 15 bases separated the two germline ends. In nucleotides, the CDR3 is TGCGCCAGCAGCTTATCACCGGGACACGAGAACACCGGGGAGCTGTTTTTT. Protein: CASSLSPGHENTGELFF.

The chain uses TRBV15 and TRBJ1-4, with TRBD1 as a possible D gene (5 bases). CDR1 and CDR2 (germline): LNHNV, YYDKDF (reference sequence). This CDR3 is 18 amino acids long. Between the trimmed V and J ends, which lost 5 bases and 7 bases, there was a span of 26 bases. In DNA form, the CDR3 reads TGTGCCACCAGCTCCCTAATCCAGGGCCTAGGCTCTTCTGAAAAACTGTTTTTT. As protein: CATSSLIQGLGSSEKLFF.

The genes are TRBV19 and TRBJ2-7; TRBD2 aligns across 9 bases. J gave up 3 bases and V 6 bases, and 9 bases lay outside the gene matches. This CDR3 has 15 amino acids. The V gene's germline CDR1 is LNHDA and CDR2 SQIVND (reference sequence). Here the CDR3 reads CASSDTSGLVYEQYF. CDR3 coding DNA: TGTGCCAGTAGCGACACTAGCGGGCTGGTCTACGAGCAGTACTTC.

This chain joins TRBV6-5 and TRBJ1-4; the D gene is possibly TRBD1 (6 bases). The CDR3 extends over 14 amino acids. V gave up 5 bases and J gave up 3 bases, with 10 bases separating them. The germline gives CDR1 MNHEY, CDR2 SVGAGI. For the CDR3, the DNA is TGTGCCAGCAGTGCACAGGGTGCTAATGAAAAACTGTTTTTT. This translates into CASSAQGANEKLFF.

The V call is TRBV5-4, the J call TRBJ1-1, with 8 bases fitting TRBD1. CDR1 is SGHNT and CDR2 is YYREEE in the germline V gene (reference sequence). The CDR3 covers 17 residues. Unmatched junction bases numbered 13, after V lost 6 bases and J lost 0 bases. Here the CDR3 reads CASNLDRGGWMNTEAFF. The CDR3 DNA sequence: TGTGCCAGCAATCTTGACAGGGGAGGGTGGATGAACACTGAAGCTTTCTTT.

The V gene is TRBV2, the J gene TRBJ2-5; tentative D call: TRBD1 (6 bases). Trimming stripped 1 base from V and 4 bases from J, with 7 bases between. The CDR3 consists of 13 residues. Germline CDR1 is SNHLY and CDR2 is FYNNEI. The DNA for the CDR3 is TGTGCCAGCAGTGAAGAAGGGGGAGAGACCCAGTACTTC. The encoded protein is CASSEEGGETQYF.

The J gene is TRBJ2-5, the V gene TRBV29-1, with D perhaps TRBD1 (6 bases). V lost 0 bases and J lost 5, with 16 bases in between. CDR3 length equals 15 residues. Germline V gene sequence: CDR1 SQVTM, CDR2 ANQGSEA. CDR3 sequence (DNA): TGCAGCGTTGAAGAGTTAGGGACACCGGCGGAGACCCAGTACTTC. Translating it yields CSVEELGTPAETQYF.